A selection of T cell receptor beta chains follows, all from one sample in a study of blood T cell repertoires in COVID-19. The table came from immunoSEQ multiplex PCR; TCRdb's copy has only in-frame clones and leaves some out. The sample contains about 90,000 clones, more than 80% of which appear only once. The sequenced sample was peripheral blood. These receptors were taken from a human donor in a cohort sampled during active COVID-19. The CDR3 runs from the conserved cysteine through the conserved F or W. Each record gives: V gene, CDR3 protein.

v_call: TRBV30; cdr3_aa: CAWSVIGGGRQPQHF
v_call: TRBV6-2/TRBV6-3; cdr3_aa: CASSQTSGEQYF
v_call: TRBV4-1; cdr3_aa: CASSPNRGLAGGRLYNEQFF
v_call: TRBV21-1; cdr3_aa: CASSSRDRATKNIQYF
v_call: TRBV4-2; cdr3_aa: CASSQEGGTSTDTQYF
v_call: TRBV6-5; cdr3_aa: CASSQGLNYEQYF
v_call: TRBV19; cdr3_aa: CASSRGTDNSPLHF
v_call: TRBV27; cdr3_aa: CAWGRVSNEKLFF
v_call: TRBV29-1; cdr3_aa: CSTDIGARVDTQYF
v_call: TRBV5-1; cdr3_aa: CASSLVGQVSASTDTQYF
v_call: TRBV5-4; cdr3_aa: CASRLWDRIGELFF
v_call: TRBV7-8; cdr3_aa: CASSLTNRANYGYTF
v_call: TRBV6-5; cdr3_aa: CASRTRQGSEQYF
v_call: TRBV19; cdr3_aa: CASSIRGQGGNEQFF
v_call: TRBV6-2/TRBV6-3; cdr3_aa: CASSYPTGDRWEQYF
v_call: TRBV6-5; cdr3_aa: CASQLFSYEQYF
v_call: TRBV7-6; cdr3_aa: CASSFPGQGYEQYF
v_call: TRBV28; cdr3_aa: CASSFPVASNSPLHF
v_call: TRBV7-3; cdr3_aa: CASSLYQGTSGEDEQFF
v_call: TRBV7-9; cdr3_aa: CASSLGVAYGYTF
v_call: TRBV10-1; cdr3_aa: CASSSGLAGGAYQETQYF
v_call: TRBV18; cdr3_aa: CASSPPGGEGAFF
v_call: TRBV3-1/TRBV3-2; cdr3_aa: CASSQDRRVAGELFF
v_call: TRBV11-2; cdr3_aa: CASSPGGLTEAFF
v_call: TRBV21-1; cdr3_aa: CASSKPAGFYGYTF
v_call: TRBV19; cdr3_aa: CASSRQGWKNIQYF
v_call: TRBV19; cdr3_aa: CASSTFDRGRDQPQHF
v_call: TRBV6-6; cdr3_aa: CASRPQGWGNQPQHF
v_call: TRBV4-1; cdr3_aa: CASSHFPQGARDQPQHF
v_call: TRBV7-9; cdr3_aa: CASSLGQGAYEQYF
v_call: TRBV19; cdr3_aa: CASSTGQLYEQYF
v_call: TRBV6-5; cdr3_aa: CASSSGYGTANEKLFF
v_call: TRBV11-1; cdr3_aa: CASSLASAGGEETQYF
v_call: TRBV28; cdr3_aa: CASSFLNTGELFF
v_call: TRBV27; cdr3_aa: CASSFPGQGYQPQHF
v_call: TRBV5-1; cdr3_aa: CASSTRQNTEAFF
v_call: TRBV18; cdr3_aa: CASSPWSGVGDTQYF